The 26 T cell receptor beta chains below were found in one sample sequenced in a study of cytomegalovirus exposure and HLA in healthy donors. The PCR had 60 Vbeta and 13 Jbeta primers. Some clones are missing from TCRdb's copy, which holds only in-frame ones; the method was immunoSEQ multiplex PCR. The table has 120,000 or so clones, more than 80% seen once; the top ten hold 3.3%. Material: PBMCs. These receptors originate from a male donor in good health and CMV-seronegative.

This clone appeared a single time. This sequence joins TRBV5-1 and TRBJ2-7; 15 nucleotides match TRBD2. Germline CDR1 is SGHRS and CDR2 is YFSETQ. This CDR3 is 16 amino acids long. With V trimmed by 2 bases and J by 4 bases, 4 bases remained unmatched. The CDR3 bases are TGCGCCAGCAGCTTAACCGGGACTAGCGGGGGGTACGAGCAGTACTTC. The encoded protein is CASSLTGTSGGYEQYF.

The V gene is TRBV4-2, the J gene TRBJ2-7; the D is unclear. The CDR3 has 14 amino acids. The V gene's germline CDR1 is LGHNA and CDR2 YNFKEQ. The V end was cut by 1 base, the J end by 0 bases, with 7 bases between. CDR3 loop: CASSQGGDSYEQYF. CDR3 DNA sequence: TGTGCCAGCAGCCAAGGTGGAGACTCCTACGAGCAGTACTTC.

The chain recombines TRBV6-6 with TRBJ2-2; maybe TRBD1 (6 bases). The CDR3 extends over 15 amino acids. Trimming stripped 4 bases from V and 0 bases from J, with 9 bases between. The V gene's germline CDR1 is MNHNY and CDR2 SVGAGI (reference sequence). As DNA, the CDR3 is TGTGCCAGCAGTTCCGGACAGACGAACACCGGGGAGCTGTTTTTT. The encoded protein is CASSSGQTNTGELFF.

The rearrangement uses TRBV2 and TRBJ2-3; 12 bases align to TRBD2. The CDR3 is 17 amino acids. The ends lost 8 bases at V and 3 bases at J; junction bases unmatched: 12. The germline gives CDR1 SNHLY, CDR2 FYNNEI. The CDR3 nucleotides are TGTGCCAGCGGACGTCCGACTAGCGGGAGAATGACAGATACGCAGTATTTT. Translating it yields CASGRPTSGRMTDTQYF.

The chain carries TRBV27 and TRBJ1-5; no reliable D call. The germline V gene encodes CDR1 MNHEY and CDR2 SMNVEV (reference sequence). CDR3 length: 12 residues. V lost 2 bases to trimming and J lost 6 bases, with 5 bases between them. The CDR3 region is CASSLRGQPQHF. The CDR3 nucleotides are TGTGCCAGCAGTTTACGGGGTCAGCCCCAGCATTTT.

The chain employs TRBV2 and TRBJ1-4; D gene unclear. Germline V gives CDR1 SNHLY, CDR2 FYNNEI. Trimming left V 4 bases short and J 7 bases short, with 13 bases between. There are 14 residues in the CDR3. The DNA for the CDR3 is TGTGCCAGCAGTGCAGGTTCTCGAAGTGAAAAACTGTTTTTT. Protein sequence: CASSAGSRSEKLFF.

This clone was observed a handful of times. This chain uses TRBV4-2 with TRBJ2-3, with unresolved D. V was pared by 0 bases and J by 1 base, with 11 bases between. Per germline, CDR1 LGHNA and CDR2 YNFKEQ. The CDR3 covers 16 residues. This CDR3 is CASSQESSPRTDTQYF. The CDR3 DNA reads TGTGCCAGCAGCCAAGAGTCGAGTCCCCGCACAGATACGCAGTATTTT.

About this clone itself: Compared with germline, one end of the junction differs, possibly owing to a read error. The J gene is TRBJ2-4, the V gene TRBV5-6, with D perhaps matching TRBD1 (6 bases). The CDR3 loop spans 17 amino acids. Germline CDR1 and CDR2: SGHDT and YYEEEE. In DNA form, the CDR3 reads TGTGCCAGCAGCTACTTTTTCAGGGGTAGGGACAAAAACAGTCAGTACTTC. It specifies CASSYFFRGRDKNSQYF.

Note on this clone: A far larger clone is off by one base, so a read error is likely. Other DNA sequences of this sample code for an identical CDR3. The chain uses TRBV4-1 and TRBJ1-5; possible D gene TRBD1, 6 bases. CDR3 length equals 16 residues. Germline values: CDR1 MGHRA, CDR2 YSYEKL. CDR3 region: CASSQDFGRGDQPQHF. CDR3 bases: TGCGCCAGCAGCCAAGATTTTGGCAGGGGTGATCAGCCTCAGCATTTT.

This clone has just one count. This rearrangement joins TRBV7-2 to TRBJ2-3; TRBD2 aligns across 7 bases. Germline CDR1 and CDR2: SGHTA and FQGNSA. CDR3 length equals 15 residues. Trimming took 3 bases from V and 1 from J; bases not matched to a gene: 4. In DNA, the CDR3 is TGTGCCAGCAGCTTTAGAGCGGGGCGCACAGATACGCAGTATTTT. It specifies CASSFRAGRTDTQYF. The full variable domain, its missing parts supplied by reference TRBV7-2 and TRBJ2-3, is GAGVSQSPSNKVTEKGKDVELRCDPISGHTALYWYRQSLGQGLEFLIYFQGNSAPDKSGLPSDRFSAERTGGSVSTLTIQRTQQEDSAVYLCASSFRAGRTDTQYFGPGTRLTVL.

The J gene is TRBJ2-7, the V gene TRBV27; TRBD2 matches at 8 bases. With V trimmed by 5 bases and J by 3 bases, 6 bases remained unmatched. This CDR3 is 14 amino acids long. The germline gives CDR1 MNHEY, CDR2 SMNVEV (reference sequence). The DNA for the CDR3 is TGTGCCAGCAGTGCTAGCGGGCACGACTACGAGCAGTACTTC. Protein sequence: CASSASGHDYEQYF.

The J gene is TRBJ1-3, the V gene TRBV4-1; D is unclear. V was clipped by 1 base and J by 0 bases, with 10 bases between them. The length of the CDR3 is 16 residues. Per the germline V gene, CDR1 is MGHRA and CDR2 is YSYEKL. This CDR3 reads CASSQGIANSGNTIYF. DNA for the CDR3: TGCGCCAGCAGCCAAGGGATAGCCAACTCTGGAAACACCATATATTTT.

The rearrangement joins TRBV29-1 to TRBJ2-3, with TRBD2 matching 9 bases. V dropped 3 bases and J dropped 0; count of bases not matched to a gene: 13. This CDR3 region has 18 residues. Germline V CDR1 and CDR2: SQVTM, ANQGSEA. CDR3 DNA sequence: TGCAGCGTTGAGTTTTTCGGCGGGAGGGGGTCTAGCACAGATACGCAGTATTTT. It codes for CSVEFFGGRGSSTDTQYF.

This rearrangement joins TRBV6-5 to TRBJ2-5; D possibly corresponds to TRBD1 (6 bases). The CDR3 loop spans 13 amino acids. Trimming removed 5 bases at V and 5 bases at J, with 12 bases between. From germline, CDR1 is MNHEY and CDR2 SVGAGI. The CDR3 DNA follows: TGTGCCAGCAGTCGGACAGAGACGGAGACCCAGTACTTC. Translation gives CASSRTETETQYF.

The genes are TRBV10-3 and TRBJ1-1; D gene ambiguous. CDR1 and CDR2 (germline): ENHRY, SYGVKD. V lost 0 bases, J lost 0 bases, and 8 bases lay in between. CDR3 size: 15 residues. CDR3 amino acids: CAISESLGVNTEAFF. The CDR3 DNA reads TGTGCCATCAGTGAGTCCCTAGGAGTGAACACTGAAGCTTTCTTT.

V and J are TRBV5-5 and TRBJ1-4; TRBD1 is a possible D gene (5 bases). The CDR3 has 16 amino acids. CDR1 is SGHKS, CDR2 YYEKEE, per germline (reference sequence). Trimming cost V 4 bases and J 0 bases, with 13 bases left between them. The CDR3 spells CASSLRPGATNEKLFF. The CDR3 region has the DNA TGTGCCAGCAGCCTCCGGCCGGGGGCAACTAATGAAAAACTGTTTTTT.

The chain links TRBV6-1 to TRBJ1-4, with D possibly TRBD1 on 6 matching bases. CDR1 and CDR2 (germline): MNHNS, SASEGT. The CDR3 extends over 14 amino acids. Between the trimmed V and J ends, which lost 9 bases and 0 bases, there was a span of 11 bases. For the CDR3, the DNA is TGTGCCAGTAACACAGGGTCAACTAATGAAAAACTGTTTTTT. Protein: CASNTGSTNEKLFF.

The chain is built from TRBV19 and TRBJ1-1; tentatively, D is TRBD1 (5 bases). This CDR3 contains 13 residues. V was cut by 7 bases and J by 7 bases, with 16 bases left in between. In germline, CDR1 is LNHDA, CDR2 SQIVND (reference sequence). The CDR3 coding sequence is TGTGCCAGTACCACAAGGGGATTAAATGAAGCTTTCTTT. Protein: CASTTRGLNEAFF.

This chain joins TRBV7-9 and TRBJ1-3; no definite D call. V gave up 2 bases and J gave up 7 bases, with 15 bases separating them. CDR1 is SEHNR and CDR2 is FQNEAQ in the germline V gene (reference sequence). This CDR3 spans 15 amino acids. CDR3 residues: CASSLPEAALNTIYF. The CDR3 coding sequence is TGTGCCAGCAGCTTACCAGAGGCGGCTTTGAACACCATATATTTT.

This clone was detected only once. The genes are TRBV2 and TRBJ1-1; 10 bases are a match to TRBD1. This CDR3 spans 14 amino acids. V shed 4 bases and J 4 bases; nucleotides not matched to a gene: 3. The germline V gene encodes CDR1 SNHLY and CDR2 FYNNEI. CDR3 residues: CASSVGQGGTEAFF. The CDR3 DNA is TGTGCCAGCAGTGTAGGACAGGGGGGCACTGAAGCTTTCTTT.

This clone was counted once. The rearrangement uses TRBV11-1 and TRBJ2-7, with 9 nucleotides matching TRBD2. V shed 3 bases, J shed 2 bases, and the junction held 11 bases outside the gene matches. The CDR3 loop spans 17 amino acids. Germline V lookup: CDR1 SGHAT, CDR2 FQDESV (reference sequence). The CDR3 nucleotides read TGTGCCAGCAGCTTGGCCTGGGAAGCGGGAGGCCCCTACGAGCAGTACTTC. This gives the protein CASSLAWEAGGPYEQYF.

The chain combines TRBV27 with TRBJ2-2; tentative D call: TRBD1 (6 bases). This CDR3 spans 15 amino acids. V lost 3 bases and J lost 2, with 10 bases in between. Per the germline V gene, CDR1 is MNHEY and CDR2 is SMNVEV (reference sequence). Written as DNA, the CDR3 is TGTGCCAGCAGTTTGATTGGGACAAACACCGGGGAGCTGTTTTTT. Amino acid sequence: CASSLIGTNTGELFF.

The V and J genes are TRBV6-1 and TRBJ2-2; a weak D match, TRBD2 (6 bases). Germline V gene lookup returns CDR1 MNHNS and CDR2 SASEGT. V was pared by 4 bases and J by 8 bases, with 17 bases between. This CDR3 is 15 amino acids long. The DNA for the CDR3 is TGTGCCAGCAGTGCAGTCAGGCAGGGAGGTGGGGAGCTGTTTTTT. Residues: CASSAVRQGGGELFF.

This chain uses TRBV19 with TRBJ1-3; D is uncertain. V dropped 10 bases and J dropped 4 bases, with 8 bases sitting between them. The CDR3 is 11 residues long. The germline V gene encodes CDR1 LNHDA and CDR2 SQIVND (reference sequence). The CDR3 loop reads CATLRGNTIYF. The CDR3 nucleotides are TGTGCCACACTACGGGGAAACACCATATATTTT. Based on the CDR3 plus reference TRBV19 and TRBJ1-3, the full variable domain is DGGITQSPKYLFRKEGQNVTLSCEQNLNHDAMYWYRQDPGQGLRLIYYSQIVNDFQKGDIAEGYSVSREKKESFPLTVTSAQKNPTAFYLCATLRGNTIYFGEGSWLTVV.

V and J are TRBV7-9 and TRBJ1-1, with D perhaps TRBD1 (5 bases). Germline values: CDR1 SEHNR, CDR2 FQNEAQ (reference sequence). V dropped 3 bases and J dropped 3 bases, with 17 bases sitting between them. This CDR3 has 16 amino acids. CDR3: CASSFLPGKGHTEAFF. The CDR3 bases are TGTGCCAGCAGCTTCCTACCAGGGAAGGGGCACACTGAAGCTTTCTTT. The variable domain in full, with the rest retrieved from reference TRBV7-9 and TRBJ1-1, is DTGVSQNPRHKITKRGQNVTFRCDPISEHNRLYWYRQTLGQGPEFLTYFQNEAQLEKSRLLSDRFSAERPKGSFSTLEIQRTEQGDSAMYLCASSFLPGKGHTEAFFGQGTRLTVV.

This sequence joins TRBV4-2 and TRBJ1-2; maybe TRBD1 (5 bases). V was clipped by 3 bases and J by 0 bases, with 11 bases between them. This CDR3 has 15 residues. In germline, CDR1 is LGHNA, CDR2 YNFKEQ. The CDR3 nucleotides read TGTGCCAGCAGCCACCTCAGGGTTACTAACTATGGCTACACCTTC. Amino acids: CASSHLRVTNYGYTF.